This T cell receptor beta chain appears in the sequencing data of a study of PD-L1 blockade in urothelial cancer. Sequencing used immunoSEQ multiplex PCR; TCRdb keeps in-frame clones, though not all of them. The repertoire holds about 22,000 clones, with around 91% as singletons. Time point denoted: peripheral blood 6 weeks after treatment start. The receptor was derived from a woman in her sixties or seventies with urothelial cancer. The sequences come from PBMCs, collected around atezolizumab (anti-PD-L1) treatment.

Here the CDR3 reads CASSFTNPDEQYF. The CDR3 DNA reads TGCGCCAGCAGCTTCACTAATCCTGACGAGCAGTACTTC. V gene TRBV5-1 combines with J gene TRBJ2-7; D unresolved. V was trimmed by 2 bases and J by 5 bases, leaving 11 bases between them. The CDR3 covers 13 residues. Germline loops: CDR1 SGHRS, CDR2 YFSETQ.